This T cell receptor beta chain is drawn from a study of blood T cell repertoires in COVID-19. Study information: The cDNA or gDNA used as material had been derived from T cells, B-cell-depleted T cells, or PBMCs.

Assay used: immunoSEQ multiplex PCR; TCRdb lists only in-frame clones, some missing. This sample has some 210,000 clones, with about 83% found just once. From germline, CDR1 is SNHLY and CDR2 FYNNEI. V was clipped by 8 bases and J by 6 bases; unmatched bases: 8. This CDR3 is 14 amino acids long. The specimen was peripheral blood. The sequence derives from a woman in her forties or fifties with active or convalescent COVID-19. The rearrangement links TRBV2 to TRBJ2-2, with TRBD2 matching over 8 bases. The CDR3 coding sequence is TGTGCCAGCCAATGGCGGGGGGCTGCCGGGGAGCTGTTTTTT. It codes for CASQWRGAAGELFF.